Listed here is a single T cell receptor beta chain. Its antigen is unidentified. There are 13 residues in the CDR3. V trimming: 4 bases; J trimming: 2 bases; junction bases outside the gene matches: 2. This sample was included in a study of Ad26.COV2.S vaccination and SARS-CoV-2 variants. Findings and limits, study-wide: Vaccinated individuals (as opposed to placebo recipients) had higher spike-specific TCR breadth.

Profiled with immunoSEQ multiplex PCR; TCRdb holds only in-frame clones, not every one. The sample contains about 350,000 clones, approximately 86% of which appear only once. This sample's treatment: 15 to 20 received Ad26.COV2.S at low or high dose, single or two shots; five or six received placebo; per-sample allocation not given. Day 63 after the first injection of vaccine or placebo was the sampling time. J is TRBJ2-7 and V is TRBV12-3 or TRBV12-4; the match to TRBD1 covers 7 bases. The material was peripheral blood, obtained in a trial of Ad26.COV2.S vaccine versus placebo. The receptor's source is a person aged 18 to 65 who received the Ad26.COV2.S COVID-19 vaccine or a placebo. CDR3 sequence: CASSSGTAYEQYF. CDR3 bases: TGTGCCAGCAGTTCCGGGACAGCCTACGAGCAGTACTTC.